Sequencing of this T cell receptor (beta chain) was carried out in a study of T cells in Graves' hyperthyroidism and ophthalmopathy. The CDR3 sequence is 15 residues long. With 3 bases clipped from V and 3 bases from J, the junction kept 4 bases outside the gene matches. Together with thyroid ultrasound, orbital computed tomography, serum thyroxine and TRAb, clinical symptoms were used for diagnoses. Researchers amplified the TCR beta CDR3 regions from RNA transcripts. The primer set for the first-round RT-PCR of the TCR CDR3 was HTBI. Each CDR3 protein gets one entry after TCRdb re-called the multiplex PCR reads with MiXCR. The table shows fewer than 350,000 distinct CDR3 sequences, with less than 20% occurring only once.

The chain employs TRBV12-3 or TRBV12-4 and TRBJ2-2; 7 nucleotides line up with TRBD1. The receptor was derived from a man aged 50 or older with Graves' ophthalmopathy. Sample: blood. DNA of the CDR3: TGTGCCAGCAGTTTTCTGGGGACAGACACCGGGGAGCTGTTTTTT. It yields the protein CASSFLGTDTGELFF.